This TCR beta chain appears in the sequencing data of a study of spatial heterogeneity in lung cancer. Regarding the study as a whole: Tumor TCRs that were ubiquitous and expanded showed up in blood more at resection than follow-up.

In regard to this clonotype: Its specificity is not known.

The time point denotes: blood at routine non-recurrence follow-up after resection. TCRdb independently ran MiXCR on the 5' RACE reads; one entry per CDR3 protein. The sample lists under 1,500 distinct CDR3 sequences, about 25% occurring once. Sample: PBMCs, taken at follow-up. The sequence was collected from a male donor with early-stage non-small cell lung cancer.

CDR3 sequence reads: CASSPTSTMAGELFF. CDR3 coding DNA: TGTGCCAGCAGCCCTACATCGACGATGGCCGGGGAGCTGTTTTTT. This sequence joins TRBV12-3 or TRBV12-4 and TRBJ2-2; D uncertain. V was shortened by 6 bases and J by 6 bases, with 17 bases between the two germline ends. The CDR3 length is 15 residues.